The 21 T cell receptor beta chains listed next were all sequenced from one sample in a study of blood T cell repertoires in COVID-19. This table comes from immunoSEQ multiplex PCR, and its TCRdb copy is limited to in-frame clones, with some not included. The sample holds about 70,000 clones; about four fifths are singletons and the top ten take 28%. Sequenced: peripheral blood. Receptors originate from a woman aged 80 or older with active or convalescent COVID-19.

The chain has TRBV19 and TRBJ2-7; TRBD1 might be the D (6 bases). Looked up from germline, CDR1 is LNHDA and CDR2 is SQIVND (reference sequence). CDR3 length: 14 amino acids. The V end lost 6 bases, the J end lost 2 bases, and 14 bases lay between the germline ends. The CDR3 here is CASSLQGNPYEQYF. The CDR3 bases are TGTGCCAGTAGCCTTCAGGGGAATCCCTACGAGCAGTACTTC.

The rearrangement uses TRBV15 and TRBJ2-7; tentatively, D is TRBD1 (5 bases). Germline lookup yields CDR1 LNHNV and CDR2 YYDKDF (reference sequence). Deletions cut 0 bases from V and 7 bases from J, with 13 bases between. The CDR3 contains 14 residues. This CDR3 reads CATSRDMVNREQYF. CDR3 nucleotide sequence: TGTGCCACCAGCAGAGATATGGTGAACAGGGAGCAGTACTTC.

The V and J genes are TRBV7-2 and TRBJ1-5; TRBD1 matches 7 bases. The CDR3 is made up of 15 amino acids. V was clipped by 5 bases and J by 7 bases; unmatched bases: 11. The V gene's germline CDR1 is SGHTA and CDR2 FQGNSA. The CDR3: CASSRTGDEAQPQHF. The CDR3 DNA is TGTGCCAGCAGCCGGACAGGTGATGAGGCGCAGCCCCAGCATTTT.

V usage is TRBV6-5 and J usage is TRBJ1-2; 7 bases are a match to TRBD1. This CDR3 is 14 amino acids long. Germline assignment: CDR1 MNHEY and CDR2 SVGAGI. The ends lost 7 bases at V and 4 bases at J; junction bases unmatched: 9. CDR3 DNA: TGTGCCAGCACTAGGGACAGCTTTACCTATGGCTACACCTTC. It specifies CASTRDSFTYGYTF.

This clone occurred a few times. The rearrangement uses TRBV19 and TRBJ1-5; tentatively, D is TRBD1 (6 bases). V was cut by 6 bases and J by 4 bases, with 10 bases left in between. CDR1 and CDR2 (germline): LNHDA, SQIVND (reference sequence). The CDR3 has 13 amino acids. The CDR3 here is CASRTGWNQPQHF. In DNA, the CDR3 is TGTGCCAGTAGGACAGGTTGGAATCAGCCCCAGCATTTT.

V usage is TRBV28 and J usage is TRBJ1-1; tentatively, D is TRBD1 (6 bases). Trimming pared 5 bases from V and 4 bases from J, leaving 11 bases between. Germline V gene lookup returns CDR1 MDHEN and CDR2 SYDVKM. CDR3 size: 13 residues. The CDR3 nucleotides are TGTGCCAGCAGTGGGACAAAGGGCACTGAAGCTTTCTTT. This sequence encodes CASSGTKGTEAFF.

V usage is TRBV19 and J usage is TRBJ1-1; TRBD1 agrees at 8 bases. Unmatched junction bases numbered 6, after V lost 6 bases and J lost 0 bases. The length of the CDR3 is 15 residues. Germline V gene sequence: CDR1 LNHDA, CDR2 SQIVND (reference sequence). The CDR3 loop is CASRPRDRLNTEAFF. DNA for the CDR3: TGTGCCAGTAGGCCGAGGGACAGGTTGAACACTGAAGCTTTCTTT.

The chain recombines TRBV5-3 with TRBJ1-4; the D gene is possibly TRBD1 (6 bases). TRBV5-3 is an ORF, with its function uncertain. The length of the CDR3 is 19 residues. The ends were cut back, 4 bases at V and 4 bases at J, with 26 bases in the middle. CDR3 amino acids: CARSNNRTDADSFNEKLFF. CDR3 DNA sequence: TGTGCCAGAAGCAACAACAGGACAGACGCCGACTCCTTTAATGAAAAACTGTTTTTT.

The chain combines TRBV21-1 with TRBJ2-6; TRBD2 is taken as the D call from the table, unchecked against the DNA. TRBV21-1 is assigned pseudogene status. This CDR3 has 19 residues. CDR3 DNA sequence: TGTGCCAGCAGCAACCCCCATGCCAGGGACTCTCCTGGGGCCAACGTCCTGACTTTC. It is translated as CASSNPHARDSPGANVLTF.

The V and J genes are TRBV2 and TRBJ1-6, with TRBD1 matching 7 bases. V shed 7 bases, J shed 8 bases, and the junction held 5 bases outside the gene matches. Germline CDR1 and CDR2: SNHLY and FYNNEI. This CDR3 contains 13 residues. The chain's CDR3 is CASKRQGDSPLHF. The CDR3 nucleotides read TGTGCCAGCAAAAGGCAGGGGGATTCACCCCTCCACTTT. The complete variable domain, with remaining parts taken from reference TRBV2 and TRBJ1-6, reads EPEVTQTPSHQVTQMGQEVILRCVPISNHLYFYWYRQILGQKVEFLVSFYNNEISEKSEIFDDQFSVERPDGSNFTLKIRSTKLEDSAMYFCASKRQGDSPLHFGNGTRLTVT.

The V and J genes are TRBV3-1 (or the pseudogene TRBV3-2) and TRBJ2-5, with 12 bases lining up with TRBD2. The length of the CDR3 is 14 residues. Germline V gene sequence: CDR1 LGHDT, CDR2 YNNKEL (reference sequence). Trimming took 7 bases from V and 3 from J; bases not matched to a gene: 3. The CDR3 DNA sequence: TGTGCCAGCAACCTAGCGGGGGGGAAAGAGACCCAGTACTTC. Residues: CASNLAGGKETQYF.

Only one count was recorded for this clone. The chain recombines TRBV19 with TRBJ1-6, with a tentative D call TRBD1 (6 bases). The CDR3 covers 15 residues. Trimming cost V 6 bases and J 9 bases, with 18 bases left between them. Germline CDR1 LNHDA, CDR2 SQIVND (reference sequence). The CDR3 loop reads CASRVGGGTSSPLHF. In DNA form, the CDR3 reads TGTGCCAGTAGGGTCGGCGGGGGCACGAGTTCACCCCTCCACTTT.

The rearrangement joins TRBV7-2 to TRBJ2-7; 7 nucleotides line up with TRBD2. The CDR3 loop spans 14 amino acids. V lost 6 bases to trimming and J lost 0 bases; unmatched junction nucleotides: 5. Germline V CDR1 and CDR2: SGHTA, FQGNSA. CDR3 nucleotide sequence: TGTGCCAGCAGGCAGCCGGGGGGCTCCTACGAGCAGTACTTC. It translates to CASRQPGGSYEQYF.

V gene TRBV10-3 combines with J gene TRBJ1-2; D call uncertain. The CDR3 is 12 residues long. Germline V gives CDR1 ENHRY, CDR2 SYGVKD. V was pared by 11 bases and J by 4 bases, with 14 bases between. CDR3 bases: TGTGCCCCCCAAAGGGAGAGCTATGGCTACACCTTC. Its translation: CAPQRESYGYTF.

Comment on this clone: This CDR3 is also generated by other DNA sequences in the sample. The rearrangement links TRBV4-3 to TRBJ1-6, with 10 bases that match TRBD1. This CDR3 contains 14 residues. Germline assignment: CDR1 LGHNA and CDR2 YSLEER. With V trimmed by 3 bases and J by 8 bases, 1 base remained unmatched. CDR3 nucleotides: TGCGCCAGCAGCCAGGACAGGGGGGATTCACCCCTCCACTTT. Translated, it gives CASSQDRGDSPLHF.

The CDR3 coding sequence is TGTGCCAGCAGTATTCTAAGCTCCTACAATGAGCAGTTCTTC. Its protein product is CASSILSSYNEQFF. The V gene is TRBV28, the J gene TRBJ2-1; D is unresolved. CDR3 length equals 14 residues. V was pared by 5 bases and J by 0 bases, with 8 bases between. CDR1 and CDR2 (germline): MDHEN, SYDVKM.

The chain links TRBV15 to TRBJ2-5; D is unclear. This CDR3 has 13 residues. Germline V gene data show CDR1 as LNHNV and CDR2 as YYDKDF (reference sequence). Trimming left V 1 base short and J 4 bases short, with 7 bases between. DNA for the CDR3: TGTGCCACCAGCAGAGGCGGCGCAGAGACCCAGTACTTC. It yields the protein CATSRGGAETQYF.

The V and J genes are TRBV19 and TRBJ2-5; 8 nucleotides align to TRBD1. The length of the CDR3 is 14 residues. Germline-derived CDR1 and CDR2 are LNHDA and SQIVND (reference sequence). J lost 7 bases, V lost 6 bases, and 10 bases had no gene match. CDR3 sequence: CASSTDRGEATQYF. The CDR3 coding sequence is TGTGCCAGTAGCACAGACAGGGGTGAGGCGACCCAGTACTTC.

This clone was counted only a few times. The gene calls are TRBV28 and TRBJ2-7; 8 bases agree with TRBD2. Germline assignment: CDR1 MDHEN and CDR2 SYDVKM. The junction had 8 bases not matched to a gene; V was cut back by 5 bases and J by 11 bases. The CDR3 length is 12 residues. For the CDR3, the DNA is TGTGCCAGCAGTCCTCCCCGGGGGGGTGAGTACTTC. This encodes CASSPPRGGEYF.

The chain is built from TRBV7-2 and TRBJ1-6, with D maybe TRBD1 (5 bases). V shed 5 bases and J shed 8 bases, with 13 bases lying between them. Germline CDR1 is SGHTA and CDR2 is FQGNSA. The CDR3 sequence is 14 residues long. Here the CDR3 reads CASSADWGDSPLHF. CDR3 nucleotides: TGTGCCAGCAGCGCCGACTGGGGGGATTCACCCCTCCACTTT.

The chain carries TRBV15 and TRBJ1-2; D gene uncertain. There are 14 residues in the CDR3. Germline V gene sequence: CDR1 LNHNV, CDR2 YYDKDF (reference sequence). V lost 1 base to trimming and J lost 3 bases, with 9 bases between them. The CDR3 region has the DNA TGTGCCACCAGCAGAGGGCGCGGCTACTATGGCTACACCTTC. Translating it yields CATSRGRGYYGYTF.